What follows are 18 T cell receptor beta chains derived from one specimen sequenced in a study of cytomegalovirus exposure and HLA in healthy donors. 13 Jbeta primers and 60 Vbeta primers were used for the PCR. The method was immunoSEQ multiplex PCR; TCRdb's version includes in-frame clones alone and lacks a portion of them. The sample includes around 150,000 clones, roughly 80% of them seen just once. Source material: PBMCs. These receptors came from a woman aged 40 to 50 in good health and CMV-seropositive.

The V and J genes are TRBV5-4 and TRBJ2-7, with 7 bases fitting TRBD1. Germline assignment: CDR1 SGHNT and CDR2 YYREEE (reference sequence). V was pared by 2 bases and J by 3 bases, with 2 bases of the junction left unmatched. The CDR3 has 13 amino acids. The CDR3 protein is CASSFGTVYEQYF. The DNA for the CDR3 is TGTGCCAGCAGCTTCGGGACAGTCTACGAGCAGTACTTC.

The sample holds one count of this clone. This chain links TRBV11-2 with TRBJ2-1, with 9 bases matching TRBD1. In germline, CDR1 is SGHAT, CDR2 FQNNGV. The CDR3 has 16 amino acids. V dropped 5 bases and J dropped 0; count of bases not matched to a gene: 5. The CDR3 DNA follows: TGTGCCAGCAGCCGGGACAGGGCGAGCTCCTACAATGAGCAGTTCTTC. This sequence encodes CASSRDRASSYNEQFF.

The chain recombines TRBV18 with TRBJ2-6; the D gene is possibly TRBD1 (6 bases). The germline CDR1 and CDR2 sequences are KGHSH and LQKENI. The length of the CDR3 is 17 residues. Trimming left V 6 bases short and J 0 bases short, with 15 bases between. CDR3 coding DNA: TGTGCCAGCTCCCCCTCCGACAGGACCTCTGGGGCCAACGTCCTGACTTTC. Protein: CASSPSDRTSGANVLTF. Filled out from reference TRBV18 and TRBJ2-6, the complete variable domain reads NAGVMQNPRHLVRRRGQEARLRCSPMKGHSHVYWYRQLPEEGLKFMVYLQKENIIDESGMPKERFSAEFPKEGPSILRIQQVVRGDSAAYFCASSPSDRTSGANVLTFGAGSRLTVL.

The chain is built from TRBV10-3 and TRBJ1-5; possible D gene TRBD1, 6 bases. The CDR3 is 16 amino acids. Germline loops: CDR1 ENHRY, CDR2 SYGVKD. The ends were cut back, 10 bases at V and 6 bases at J, with 25 bases in the middle. The CDR3 region has the DNA TGTGCCACCCTCCCGGGACATTCTGTCCCCTCTCAGCCCCAGCATTTT. Translated, it gives CATLPGHSVPSQPQHF.

This clone was seen a handful of times. The gene calls are TRBV11-2 and TRBJ1-5; D might be TRBD1 (6 bases). This CDR3 comprises 13 residues. The ends were cut back, 5 bases at V and 5 bases at J, with 10 bases in the middle. Germline V gene lookup returns CDR1 SGHAT and CDR2 FQNNGV. The CDR3 DNA reads as TGTGCCAGCAGCCAGGACAGAGATCAGCCCCAGCATTTT. As protein: CASSQDRDQPQHF.

Of note for this clone: The identical CDR3 is also encoded by other nucleotide sequences in the sample. The genes are TRBV7-9 and TRBJ1-1; D is unclear. The CDR3 has 13 amino acids. V was trimmed by 5 bases and J by 0 bases, leaving 7 bases between them. From germline, CDR1 is SEHNR and CDR2 FQNEAQ (reference sequence). CDR3 sequence: CASSLTVNTEAFF. In DNA form, the CDR3 reads TGTGCCAGCAGCCTAACAGTGAACACTGAAGCTTTCTTT.

The chain recombines TRBV2 with TRBJ2-7; 9 bases fit TRBD1. The CDR3 is 15 residues long. The ends lost 4 bases at V and 2 bases at J; junction bases unmatched: 6. The germline CDR1 and CDR2 sequences are SNHLY and FYNNEI. The CDR3 loop is CASSGGTGNPYEQYF. CDR3 sequence (DNA): TGTGCCAGCAGTGGTGGGACAGGGAACCCCTACGAGCAGTACTTC.

The rearrangement joins TRBV4-2 to TRBJ2-1, with a weak D call TRBD2 (6 bases). Trimming shortened V by 3 bases and J by 0 bases, and 15 bases separated the two germline ends. The germline gives CDR1 LGHNA, CDR2 YNFKEQ. The CDR3 spans 17 residues. For the CDR3, the DNA is TGTGCCAGCAGCCAGGGACTCGTGGGGCGCTCCTACAATGAGCAGTTCTTC. It encodes CASSQGLVGRSYNEQFF.

The genes are TRBV6-1 and TRBJ2-7, with TRBD2 as a possible D gene (7 bases). The V end lost 9 bases, the J end lost 3 bases, and 18 bases lay between the germline ends. The germline CDR1 and CDR2 sequences are MNHNS and SASEGT. There are 14 residues in the CDR3. For the CDR3, the DNA is TGTGCCAGTGGGGGGGGGCCGGATTACTACGAGCAGTACTTC. Translating gives CASGGGPDYYEQYF.

The chain uses TRBV7-2 and TRBJ2-7; tentative D call: TRBD1 (8 bases). Germline V CDR1 and CDR2: SGHTA, FQGNSA. This CDR3 has 18 residues. The V end lost 7 bases, the J end lost 3 bases, and 28 bases lay between the germline ends. CDR3 nucleotide sequence: TGTGCCAGCAACCTGAGGGAGGGGCGGGGACAGGATCTCTACGAGCAGTACTTC. It codes for CASNLREGRGQDLYEQYF. The whole variable domain, filled in from reference TRBV7-2 and TRBJ2-7, reads GAGVSQSPSNKVTEKGKDVELRCDPISGHTALYWYRQSLGQGLEFLIYFQGNSAPDKSGLPSDRFSAERTGGSVSTLTIQRTQQEDSAVYLCASNLREGRGQDLYEQYFGPGTRLTVT.

Here the CDR3 reads CASSSDTPSENTEAFF. The CDR3 DNA reads TGTGCCAGCAGTTCCGACACTCCCTCGGAGAACACTGAAGCTTTCTTT. This chain links TRBV28 with TRBJ1-1; D gene uncertain. The CDR3 is made up of 16 amino acids. V was shortened by 4 bases and J by 1 base, with 16 bases between the two germline ends. Germline V gives CDR1 MDHEN, CDR2 SYDVKM.

The rearrangement uses TRBV5-4 and TRBJ1-1; 8 nucleotides align to TRBD1. Trimming removed 5 bases from V and 11 bases from J; junction bases left unmatched: 17. The germline gives CDR1 SGHNT, CDR2 YYREEE (reference sequence). The CDR3 spans 15 residues. Here the CDR3 reads CASSEPGQDLMRAFF. The CDR3 region has the DNA TGTGCCAGCAGTGAACCGGGACAGGACCTGATGAGGGCTTTCTTT.

This clone was recorded a few times. The chain employs TRBV7-9 and TRBJ1-6; no firm D call. Germline CDR1 and CDR2: SEHNR and FQNEAQ (reference sequence). There are 13 residues in the CDR3. V was trimmed by 8 bases and J by 7 bases, leaving 12 bases between them. CDR3 in DNA: TGTGCCAGCGAGAATTCGGGGAATTCACCCCTCCACTTT. Translated: CASENSGNSPLHF.

This chain joins TRBV5-1 and TRBJ2-3; TRBD2 is a possible D gene (6 bases). Germline CDR1 reads SGHRS; CDR2 reads YFSETQ. The CDR3 runs to 14 residues. The V end was cut by 2 bases, the J end by 1 base, with 8 bases between. The CDR3 loop is CASSFGEGTDTQYF. The CDR3 coding sequence is TGCGCCAGCAGCTTCGGGGAGGGCACAGATACGCAGTATTTT.

This clone was counted only a few times. The rearrangement uses TRBV28 and TRBJ2-7, with 8 bases aligning to TRBD1. J was trimmed by 3 bases and V by 6 bases; bases with no gene match: 10. CDR1 and CDR2 from the germline V gene are MDHEN and SYDVKM. This CDR3 has 15 residues. CDR3 sequence: CASSPDRGWGYEQYF. DNA for the CDR3: TGTGCCAGCAGCCCCGACAGGGGATGGGGCTACGAGCAGTACTTC.

The chain joins TRBV29-1 to TRBJ2-1; weak D call: TRBD1 (5 bases). The CDR3 loop spans 16 amino acids. Germline V gene data show CDR1 as SQVTM and CDR2 as ANQGSEA. The V gene lost 5 bases and the J gene lost 0 bases, with 17 bases spanning the gap. Here the CDR3 reads CSVRAITTDSYNEQFF. Here the CDR3 DNA reads TGCAGCGTTCGGGCCATTACGACAGACTCCTACAATGAGCAGTTCTTC.

The rearrangement joins TRBV9 to TRBJ2-2; 10 nucleotides line up with TRBD1. Germline V gene lookup returns CDR1 SGDLS and CDR2 YYNGEE. With V trimmed by 4 bases and J by 7 bases, 10 bases remained unmatched. The CDR3 spans 16 residues. CDR3 sequence (DNA): TGTGCCAGCAGCCCTCGGACAGGGGGGGCGTACGGGGAGCTGTTTTTT. Residues: CASSPRTGGAYGELFF.

This clone has just a few counts. CDR3 amino acids: CASRPGINTGELFF. The CDR3 DNA is TGTGCCAGCAGACCCGGGATTAACACCGGGGAGCTGTTTTTT. The rearrangement uses TRBV7-9 and TRBJ2-2; D is possibly TRBD2 (5 bases). This CDR3 is built from 14 residues. V was pared by 6 bases and J by 2 bases, with 10 bases between. Germline assignment: CDR1 SEHNR and CDR2 FQNEAQ (reference sequence).